This T cell receptor (beta chain) was identified during a study of cytomegalovirus exposure and HLA in healthy donors. Study in general: Out of about 410 genotyped donors, less than 90% belonged to the Caucasian-associated ancestry cluster.

Healthy bone marrow donors formed the donor group. Primers: 60 Vbeta forward and 13 Jbeta reverse. The method was immunoSEQ multiplex PCR; TCRdb's version includes in-frame clones alone and lacks a portion of them. The sample lists about 160,000 clones, 79% occurring once. The sample holds a few counts of this clone. What it binds is not known. Study conclusions and caveats: A later analysis associated some 16,000 TCR beta sequences with HLA alleles at a 0.05 false discovery rate.

The TCR originated in a man aged 40-55 years in good health and CMV-seronegative. Sequencing was performed on PBMCs.

CDR3 region: CASSLRGADQPQHF. Here the CDR3 DNA reads TGCGCCAGCAGCTTGCGGGGGGCTGATCAGCCCCAGCATTTT. The chain combines TRBV5-1 with TRBJ1-5; tentatively, D is TRBD1 (6 bases). This CDR3 region has 14 residues. Germline V gene data show CDR1 as SGHRS and CDR2 as YFSETQ. V shed 1 base and J shed 5 bases, with 10 bases lying between them.